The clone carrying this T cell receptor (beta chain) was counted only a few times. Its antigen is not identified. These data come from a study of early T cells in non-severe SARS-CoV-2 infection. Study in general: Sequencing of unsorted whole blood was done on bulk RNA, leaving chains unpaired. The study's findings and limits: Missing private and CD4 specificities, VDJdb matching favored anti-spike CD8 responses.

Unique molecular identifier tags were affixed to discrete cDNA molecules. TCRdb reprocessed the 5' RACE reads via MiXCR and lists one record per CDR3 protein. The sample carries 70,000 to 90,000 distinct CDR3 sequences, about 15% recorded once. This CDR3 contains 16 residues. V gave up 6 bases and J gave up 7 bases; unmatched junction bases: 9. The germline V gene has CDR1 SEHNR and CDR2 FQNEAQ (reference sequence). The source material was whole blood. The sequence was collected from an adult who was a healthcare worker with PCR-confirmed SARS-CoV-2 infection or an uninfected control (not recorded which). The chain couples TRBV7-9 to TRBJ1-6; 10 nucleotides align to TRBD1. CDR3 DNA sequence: TGTGCCAGCAGTACTGACAGGGGGCTTGCGAATTCACCCCTCCACTTT. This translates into CASSTDRGLANSPLHF.